The TCR beta chain under discussion was sequenced for a study of T-cell reconstitution after alpha-beta-depleted transplantation in children. The CDR3 spans 13 residues. Trimming took 4 bases from V and 8 from J, leaving 13 bases between them. Germline CDR1 is SGHDT and CDR2 is YYEEEE. Unique molecular identifiers featured in how the TCRbeta library was prepared. In TCRdb, the PCR reads were re-called with MiXCR into one record per CDR3 protein. This sample has some 500,000 distinct CDR3 sequences; around 17% occur once, and the top ten carry roughly 3.3%. The receptor was derived from a human donor who donated a stem cell graft to a child with acute lymphoblastic leukemia. This specimen was PBMCs from the stem cell graft donor, taken from the stem cell graft. The chain joins TRBV5-6 to TRBJ1-5, with D possibly being TRBD1 (5 bases). In nucleotides, the CDR3 is TGTGCCAGCAGCGAAACGCAGGGAGAGCCCCAGCATTTT. This gives the protein CASSETQGEPQHF.